What follows is one T cell receptor (beta chain) and its context. The sample belongs to a study of blood T cell repertoires in COVID-19. Repertoires were generated with immunoSEQ multiplex PCR, while TCRdb's copy carries only in-frame clones and drops some. This table holds hundreds of thousands of clones, 86% found once. V lost 6 bases and J lost 5, with 13 bases in between. The CDR3 is 13 residues long. Germline CDR1 is LNHDA and CDR2 is SQIVND (reference sequence). This chain links TRBV19 with TRBJ1-2; D gene unclear. Sequencing was done on a sample of peripheral blood. This receptor was identified in a woman between 25 and 40 years old who had recovered from COVID-19. In nucleotides, the CDR3 is TGTGCCAGTAGGAGGTCGACTGGGTATGGCTACACCTTC. Amino acid sequence: CASRRSTGYGYTF.